These 14 T cell receptor beta chains originate from one sample sequenced in a study of cytomegalovirus exposure and HLA in healthy donors. In the PCR, 60 Vbeta and 13 Jbeta primers were used. TCRdb's copy holds only in-frame clones and misses some; the assay was immunoSEQ multiplex PCR. The sample contains under 200,000 clones, 80% to 90% of which appear only once. The material sequenced was PBMCs. Every receptor here comes from a man in his late teens or twenties in good health and CMV-seropositive.

The J gene is TRBJ1-2, the V gene TRBV19, with TRBD1 identical over 10 bases. CDR3 length equals 15 residues. Looked up from germline, CDR1 is LNHDA and CDR2 is SQIVND (reference sequence). The ends lost 10 bases at V and 9 bases at J; junction bases unmatched: 17. CDR3 sequence: CATYLGGTGVSSYTF. CDR3 in DNA: TGTGCCACCTACCTAGGGGGGACAGGGGTGAGTAGCTACACCTTC.

This chain joins TRBV5-8 and TRBJ1-3, with unresolved D. This CDR3 comprises 15 residues. Germline V gives CDR1 SGHTS, CDR2 YDEGEE. Trimming pared 4 bases from V and 3 bases from J, leaving 14 bases between. The CDR3 sequence is CASSHRRVRGNTIYF. Here the CDR3 DNA reads TGTGCCAGCAGCCATAGGAGGGTCCGTGGAAACACCATATATTTT.

J is TRBJ1-2 and V is TRBV7-8, with D unclear. The germline CDR1 and CDR2 sequences are SGHVS and FQNEAQ. CDR3 length: 14 amino acids. V lost 2 bases and J 1 base, leaving 8 bases between the germline ends. CDR3 sequence reads: CASSLREFNYGYTF. In DNA, the CDR3 is TGTGCCAGCAGCTTACGGGAGTTTAACTATGGCTACACCTTC.

This chain connects TRBV6-1 to TRBJ2-1; 14 nucleotides line up with TRBD2. Per the germline V gene, CDR1 is MNHNS and CDR2 is SASEGT. The J segment lost 11 bases and the V segment lost 5 bases, leaving 8 bases of the junction unmatched. The CDR3 is 15 residues long. The CDR3 spells CASSRPGLAGAQQFF. The CDR3 bases are TGTGCCAGCAGTAGGCCGGGACTAGCGGGGGCTCAGCAGTTCTTC.

The count of this clone is one. The chain has TRBV5-4 and TRBJ1-2, with D possibly being TRBD1 (6 bases). The CDR3 runs to 15 residues. The V gene lost 2 bases and the J gene lost 2 bases, with 13 bases spanning the gap. The germline gives CDR1 SGHNT, CDR2 YYREEE (reference sequence). In nucleotides, the CDR3 is TGTGCCAGCAGCTTAGAACAGGGAACCAACTATGGCTACACCTTC. This codes for CASSLEQGTNYGYTF.

J is TRBJ2-5 and V is TRBV4-3; D is possibly TRBD1 (6 bases). Germline CDR1 LGHNA, CDR2 YSLEER. The CDR3 loop spans 15 amino acids. Trimming removed 1 base from V and 5 bases from J, with 14 bases in between. Here the CDR3 reads CASSQGVRQGETQYF. CDR3 DNA sequence: TGCGCCAGCAGCCAAGGGGTACGGCAGGGGGAGACCCAGTACTTC.

The rearrangement uses TRBV19 and TRBJ2-5, with TRBD2 matching over 10 bases. The CDR3 extends over 17 amino acids. The junction had 9 bases not matched to a gene; V was cut back by 3 bases and J by 2 bases. The germline V gene encodes CDR1 LNHDA and CDR2 SQIVND (reference sequence). The CDR3 sequence: CASSMRPSGGGQETQYF. The CDR3 DNA sequence: TGTGCCAGTAGTATGAGGCCTAGCGGGGGCGGACAAGAGACCCAGTACTTC. The variable domain in full, completed from reference TRBV19 and TRBJ2-5, reads DGGITQSPKYLFRKEGQNVTLSCEQNLNHDAMYWYRQDPGQGLRLIYYSQIVNDFQKGDIAEGYSVSREKKESFPLTVTSAQKNPTAFYLCASSMRPSGGGQETQYFGPGTRLLVL.

The chain links TRBV18 to TRBJ2-3, with D tentatively TRBD2 (5 bases). CDR1 is KGHSH, CDR2 LQKENI, per germline. This CDR3 has 19 amino acids. Trimming left V 0 bases short and J 2 bases short, with 21 bases between. DNA of the CDR3: TGTGCCAGCTCACCACCCCTTCATCACGGGATAAAGAACACAGATACGCAGTATTTT. Translated: CASSPPLHHGIKNTDTQYF.

The rearrangement uses TRBV30 and TRBJ2-7; D uncertain. The V end was cut by 5 bases, the J end by 6 bases, with 14 bases between. The CDR3 has 12 amino acids. CDR1 is GTSNPN and CDR2 is SVGIG in the germline V gene (reference sequence). The CDR3 DNA reads TGTGCCTGGGCAGGCCTCCTTCCCGAGCAGTACTTC. It encodes CAWAGLLPEQYF.

The chain recombines TRBV9 with TRBJ2-1; D is possibly TRBD2 (6 bases). This CDR3 spans 16 amino acids. Trimming took 4 bases from V and 3 from J, leaving 17 bases between them. CDR1 is SGDLS and CDR2 is YYNGEE in the germline V gene. CDR3 nucleotide sequence: TGTGCCAGCAGCCTTTTTGGCAGGAGGGACTACAATGAGCAGTTCTTC. Translated, it gives CASSLFGRRDYNEQFF. Supplemented by reference TRBV9 and TRBJ2-1, the full variable domain reads DSGVTQTPKHLITATGQRVTLRCSPRSGDLSVYWYQQSLDQGLQFLIQYYNGEERAKGNILERFSAQQFPDLHSELNLSSLELGDSALYFCASSLFGRRDYNEQFFGPGTRLTVL.

This clone has just one count. The gene calls are TRBV7-8 and TRBJ1-2; possibly TRBD1 for D (5 bases). V lost 2 bases and J lost 0, with 10 bases in between. Germline V lookup: CDR1 SGHVS, CDR2 FQNEAQ. This CDR3 has 15 residues. The CDR3 sequence is CASSLFGGANYGYTF. As DNA, the CDR3 is TGTGCCAGCAGCTTATTCGGGGGAGCTAACTATGGCTACACCTTC.

This clone showed up just a few times. The genes are TRBV27 and TRBJ1-6, with 9 bases lining up with TRBD1. Trimming removed 2 bases from V and 6 bases from J; junction bases left unmatched: 5. This CDR3 is 16 amino acids long. CDR1 and CDR2 (germline): MNHEY, SMNVEV (reference sequence). The CDR3 DNA sequence: TGTGCCAGCAGTTTACTGGGACAGGGAGGTAATTCACCCCTCCACTTT. It codes for CASSLLGQGGNSPLHF.

The chain recombines TRBV27 with TRBJ2-7, with a tentative D call TRBD2 (6 bases). CDR1 and CDR2 (germline): MNHEY, SMNVEV (reference sequence). The CDR3 loop spans 14 amino acids. The ends were cut back, 6 bases at V and 3 bases at J, with 15 bases in the middle. The DNA of the CDR3 is TGTGCCAGCAGCCTCGGTGGGGACTTCTACGAGCAGTACTTC. Translating gives CASSLGGDFYEQYF.

The chain employs TRBV5-1 and TRBJ2-5; the match to TRBD2 covers 10 bases. The CDR3 is 15 amino acids. J lost 2 bases, V lost 0 bases, and 1 base had no gene match. CDR1 is SGHRS and CDR2 is YFSETQ in the germline V gene. The CDR3 nucleotides read TGCGCCAGCAGCTTGGGACTAGCGGGTCAAGAGACCCAGTACTTC. Its protein product is CASSLGLAGQETQYF.